A single sample gave rise to the 24 T cell receptor beta chains below, sequenced in a study of Graves' ophthalmopathy and Graves' hyperthyroidism. Amplifying from RNA transcripts, the study obtained TCR beta CDR3 regions. HTBI primers were employed in first-round RT-PCR, then a second-round multiplex PCR followed. Each CDR3 protein gets one entry after TCRdb re-called the multiplex PCR reads with MiXCR. Altogether over a million distinct CDR3 sequences are present, 35% to 45% being singletons, with the ten largest covering approximately 12%. The sample consisted of peripheral blood or thyroid tissue (not recorded which). These receptors all come from an adult man with Graves' hyperthyroidism.

This chain links TRBV29-1 with TRBJ1-1; D may be TRBD1 (5 bases). This CDR3 spans 13 amino acids. The germline V gene has CDR1 SQVTM and CDR2 ANQGSEA. V was trimmed by 6 bases and J by 1 base, leaving 12 bases between them. CDR3 in amino acids: CSVGQGANTEAFF. The DNA of the CDR3 is TGCAGCGTAGGTCAGGGAGCGAACACTGAAGCTTTCTTT.

Regarding this clonotype: One end of the junction is discordant with germline, which a read error may explain. The V gene is TRBV10-3, the J gene TRBJ2-2; D may be TRBD1 (6 bases). CDR1 ENHRY and CDR2 SYGVKD come from the germline V gene. This CDR3 spans 16 amino acids. The chain's CDR3 is CASSRDYRVNTGELFF. In DNA, the CDR3 is TGTGCCAGCAGTAGAGACTACAGGGTCAACACCGGGGAGCTGTTTTTT.

In the case of this clonotype: A much more abundant neighbour one base away suggests this may be a read error. The gene calls are TRBV7-9 and TRBJ1-5, with 7 nucleotides matching TRBD1. Germline assignment: CDR1 SEHNR and CDR2 FQNEAQ (reference sequence). The V and J ends lost 2 bases and 1 base, in that order; junction bases with no gene match: 5. This CDR3 has 16 amino acids. CDR3 DNA: TGTGCCAGCAGCTTAACAGGGGCGGGGAGCAATCAGCCCCAGCATTTT. Translation gives CASSLTGAGSNQPQHF.

V usage is TRBV4-3 and J usage is TRBJ2-5, with D maybe TRBD1 (7 bases). This CDR3 region has 17 residues. The ends were cut back, 0 bases at V and 2 bases at J, with 16 bases in the middle. Germline assignment: CDR1 LGHNA and CDR2 YSLEER. This CDR3 is CASSQDGRGTAQETQYF. CDR3 nucleotides: TGCGCCAGCAGCCAAGATGGCCGGGGGACAGCACAAGAGACCCAGTACTTC.

The rearrangement links TRBV5-1 to TRBJ2-6, with TRBD1 matching over 7 bases. Per germline, CDR1 SGHRS and CDR2 YFSETQ. This CDR3 region has 17 residues. V shed 2 bases, J shed 1 base, and the junction held 6 bases outside the gene matches. DNA of the CDR3: TGCGCCAGCAGCTTCCGACAGGGACGTTCTGGGGCCAACGTCCTGACTTTC. It specifies CASSFRQGRSGANVLTF.

The DNA for the CDR3 is TGTGCCATCAGCGTACGTCCCGGGACAGGGCGGAACGAGCCCCAGCATTTT. Protein: CAISVRPGTGRNEPQHF. The chain is built from TRBV10-3 and TRBJ1-5; 9 bases are shared with TRBD1. The CDR3 is made up of 17 amino acids. Germline trimming cut 6 bases from V and 8 bases from J; bases unmatched to any gene: 17. Germline loops: CDR1 ENHRY, CDR2 SYGVKD.

This clonotype was counted between two and nine times. The chain couples TRBV7-6 to TRBJ2-7, with 10 nucleotides matching TRBD2. J was trimmed by 0 bases and V by 7 bases; bases with no gene match: 3. The CDR3 spans 14 residues. Per the germline V gene, CDR1 is SGHVS and CDR2 is FNYEAQ. The CDR3 DNA sequence: TGTGCCAGCACCCAGCGGGAGGGCTCCTACGAGCAGTACTTC. This gives the protein CASTQREGSYEQYF.

This clonotype was found many times. V is TRBV2 and J is TRBJ1-6; a possible D gene is TRBD1 (5 bases). Trimming removed 11 bases at V and 7 bases at J, with 18 bases between. This CDR3 spans 14 amino acids. Germline lookup yields CDR1 SNHLY and CDR2 FYNNEI. This CDR3 is CAGRGVSMNSPLHF. The CDR3 DNA reads as TGTGCCGGCCGGGGGGTCTCAATGAATTCACCCCTCCACTTT.

Written as DNA, the CDR3 is TGCAGTGCTAAGGGCAGGGGGGACACTGAAGCTTTCTTT. Its protein product is CSAKGRGDTEAFF. The V gene is TRBV20-1, the J gene TRBJ1-1; 7 positions agree with TRBD1. Germline assignment: CDR1 DFQATT and CDR2 SNEGSKA (reference sequence). V lost 4 bases and J lost 3; bases outside the gene matches: 5. The CDR3 contains 13 residues.

This sequence joins TRBV29-1 and TRBJ1-1, with no clear D. The CDR3 is made up of 15 amino acids. V lost 0 bases, J lost 3 bases, and 14 bases lay in between. Germline CDR1 and CDR2: SQVTM and ANQGSEA. The CDR3 DNA sequence: TGCAGCGTTGAAGAACCACCGGGAAAGGACACTGAAGCTTTCTTT. Residues: CSVEEPPGKDTEAFF.

Many counts were recorded for this clonotype. The chain joins TRBV19 to TRBJ1-2; D is perhaps TRBD1 (6 bases). CDR1 LNHDA and CDR2 SQIVND come from the germline V gene (reference sequence). CDR3 length equals 14 residues. V lost 4 bases, J lost 4 bases, and 13 bases lay in between. CDR3 sequence (DNA): TGTGCCAGTAGTACCGGGACACCGATCTATGGCTACACCTTC. It specifies CASSTGTPIYGYTF.

This clonotype was seen a few times. The chain employs TRBV28 and TRBJ1-5; possibly TRBD1 for D (6 bases). V was pared by 7 bases and J by 2 bases, with 15 bases between. Germline lookup yields CDR1 MDHEN and CDR2 SYDVKM. The CDR3 length is 15 residues. The CDR3 DNA is TGTGCCAGCACTCACCAGGCAGGGGGCAATCAGCCCCAGCATTTT. This gives the protein CASTHQAGGNQPQHF.

This clonotype was detected ten times or more. The chain has TRBV29-1 and TRBJ2-5, with D possibly being TRBD1 (7 bases). The CDR3 contains 13 residues. The V gene lost 7 bases and the J gene lost 4 bases, with 16 bases spanning the gap. Germline CDR1 and CDR2: SQVTM and ANQGSEA. CDR3 amino acids: CSAAGTAGETQYF. CDR3 DNA: TGCAGCGCTGCGGGGACAGCTGGAGAGACCCAGTACTTC.

This chain uses TRBV10-3 with TRBJ2-5; TRBD1 matches 10 bases. The CDR3 consists of 16 residues. The V gene's germline CDR1 is ENHRY and CDR2 SYGVKD. V gave up 1 base and J gave up 5 bases; unmatched junction bases: 7. The DNA for the CDR3 is TGTGCCATCAGTGAGTTCTCCGGGACAGGGGTGGAGACCCAGTACTTC. Its protein product is CAISEFSGTGVETQYF.

In this sample, this clonotype turned up a few times. This chain connects TRBV11-2 to TRBJ1-1, with 10 bases that match TRBD1. V trimming: 1 base; J trimming: 3 bases; junction bases outside the gene matches: 5. The CDR3 has 16 residues. Germline CDR1 and CDR2: SGHAT and FQNNGV. The CDR3 DNA is TGTGCCAGCAGCTTAGGGGACAGGGGTAAAGACACTGAAGCTTTCTTT. It specifies CASSLGDRGKDTEAFF.

In this sample, this clonotype turned up many times. Relative to the germline gene, one junction end is altered; a read error may explain this. V and J are TRBV12-3 or TRBV12-4 and TRBJ1-2; TRBD1 might be the D (6 bases). The CDR3 has 12 amino acids. This CDR3 is CASSLGGEGYTF. CDR3 sequence (DNA): TGTGCCAGCAGCTTAGGGGGGGAAGGCTACACCTTC.

The chain employs TRBV24-1 and TRBJ2-5; 8 positions agree with TRBD2. Trimming cost V 5 bases and J 13 bases; bases outside gene matches: 20. Germline V CDR1 and CDR2: KGHDR, SFDVKD. The CDR3 is 16 amino acids. The CDR3 nucleotides read TGTGCCACCAGTGCTCCAAACGGGGGGGCGGACCGTCCCTCGTACTTC. As protein: CATSAPNGGADRPSYF.

This clonotype has just a few counts. This chain connects TRBV5-1 to TRBJ2-7, with D uncertain. Germline values: CDR1 SGHRS, CDR2 YFSETQ. This CDR3 contains 16 residues. The V gene lost 0 bases and the J gene lost 7 bases, with 20 bases spanning the gap. The CDR3 nucleotides read TGCGCCAGCAGCTTGGGGAAAACAGTGCTGGCGAGGGAGCAGTACTTC. Residues: CASSLGKTVLAREQYF.

There are a few counts of this clonotype. J is TRBJ2-7 and V is TRBV6-5; possible D gene TRBD2, 5 bases. V dropped 0 bases and J dropped 7 bases, with 13 bases sitting between them. The germline V gene encodes CDR1 MNHEY and CDR2 SVGAGI. There are 14 residues in the CDR3. The CDR3 spells CASSYSRGRREQYF. The CDR3 nucleotides read TGTGCCAGCAGTTACTCCCGAGGGCGGCGGGAGCAGTACTTC.

The table lists this clonotype with a few counts. The chain has TRBV10-3 and TRBJ2-1; 14 bases line up with TRBD2. The CDR3 is 16 residues long. V lost 6 bases, J lost 1 base, and 2 bases stayed unmatched. The germline V gene has CDR1 ENHRY and CDR2 SYGVKD. The CDR3 spells CAIRGLAGESYNEQFF. CDR3 bases: TGTGCCATCAGGGGACTAGCGGGGGAGTCCTACAATGAGCAGTTCTTC.

V and J are TRBV6-1 and TRBJ2-2; 7 nucleotides align to TRBD2. The CDR3 extends over 15 amino acids. The ends lost 5 bases at V and 2 bases at J; junction bases unmatched: 5. Germline V gene data show CDR1 as MNHNS and CDR2 as SASEGT. For the CDR3, the DNA is TGTGCCAGCAGTAAGCTAGCGGAAAACACCGGGGAGCTGTTTTTT. It encodes CASSKLAENTGELFF.

The gene calls are TRBV4-3 and TRBJ2-7; 9 nucleotides match TRBD1. Germline V gene data show CDR1 as LGHNA and CDR2 as YSLEER. The CDR3 is 13 residues long. Germline trimming cut 4 bases from V and 5 bases from J; bases unmatched to any gene: 3. The CDR3 sequence: CASSRTGAHEQYF. CDR3 DNA sequence: TGCGCCAGCAGCCGGACAGGGGCCCACGAGCAGTACTTC.

This clonotype was seen at least ten times. The rearrangement uses TRBV11-1 and TRBJ2-7; D is ambiguous. This CDR3 is 12 amino acids long. In germline, CDR1 is SGHAT, CDR2 FQDESV (reference sequence). Trimming left V 4 bases short and J 2 bases short, with 6 bases between. The CDR3 is CASSYAPYEQYF. DNA of the CDR3: TGTGCCAGCAGCTATGCCCCCTACGAGCAGTACTTC.

The sample holds a few counts of this clonotype. J is TRBJ2-5 and V is TRBV2; TRBD1 agrees at 9 bases. Trimming at V came to 8 bases and at J to 2 bases, leaving 24 bases not matched to a gene. CDR3 length equals 20 residues. Germline CDR1 is SNHLY and CDR2 is FYNNEI. CDR3 nucleotide sequence: TGTGCCAGCGGGATCTACAGGGGGCAAGGGTCTGAGCGGGAACAAGAGACCCAGTACTTC. This sequence encodes CASGIYRGQGSEREQETQYF.